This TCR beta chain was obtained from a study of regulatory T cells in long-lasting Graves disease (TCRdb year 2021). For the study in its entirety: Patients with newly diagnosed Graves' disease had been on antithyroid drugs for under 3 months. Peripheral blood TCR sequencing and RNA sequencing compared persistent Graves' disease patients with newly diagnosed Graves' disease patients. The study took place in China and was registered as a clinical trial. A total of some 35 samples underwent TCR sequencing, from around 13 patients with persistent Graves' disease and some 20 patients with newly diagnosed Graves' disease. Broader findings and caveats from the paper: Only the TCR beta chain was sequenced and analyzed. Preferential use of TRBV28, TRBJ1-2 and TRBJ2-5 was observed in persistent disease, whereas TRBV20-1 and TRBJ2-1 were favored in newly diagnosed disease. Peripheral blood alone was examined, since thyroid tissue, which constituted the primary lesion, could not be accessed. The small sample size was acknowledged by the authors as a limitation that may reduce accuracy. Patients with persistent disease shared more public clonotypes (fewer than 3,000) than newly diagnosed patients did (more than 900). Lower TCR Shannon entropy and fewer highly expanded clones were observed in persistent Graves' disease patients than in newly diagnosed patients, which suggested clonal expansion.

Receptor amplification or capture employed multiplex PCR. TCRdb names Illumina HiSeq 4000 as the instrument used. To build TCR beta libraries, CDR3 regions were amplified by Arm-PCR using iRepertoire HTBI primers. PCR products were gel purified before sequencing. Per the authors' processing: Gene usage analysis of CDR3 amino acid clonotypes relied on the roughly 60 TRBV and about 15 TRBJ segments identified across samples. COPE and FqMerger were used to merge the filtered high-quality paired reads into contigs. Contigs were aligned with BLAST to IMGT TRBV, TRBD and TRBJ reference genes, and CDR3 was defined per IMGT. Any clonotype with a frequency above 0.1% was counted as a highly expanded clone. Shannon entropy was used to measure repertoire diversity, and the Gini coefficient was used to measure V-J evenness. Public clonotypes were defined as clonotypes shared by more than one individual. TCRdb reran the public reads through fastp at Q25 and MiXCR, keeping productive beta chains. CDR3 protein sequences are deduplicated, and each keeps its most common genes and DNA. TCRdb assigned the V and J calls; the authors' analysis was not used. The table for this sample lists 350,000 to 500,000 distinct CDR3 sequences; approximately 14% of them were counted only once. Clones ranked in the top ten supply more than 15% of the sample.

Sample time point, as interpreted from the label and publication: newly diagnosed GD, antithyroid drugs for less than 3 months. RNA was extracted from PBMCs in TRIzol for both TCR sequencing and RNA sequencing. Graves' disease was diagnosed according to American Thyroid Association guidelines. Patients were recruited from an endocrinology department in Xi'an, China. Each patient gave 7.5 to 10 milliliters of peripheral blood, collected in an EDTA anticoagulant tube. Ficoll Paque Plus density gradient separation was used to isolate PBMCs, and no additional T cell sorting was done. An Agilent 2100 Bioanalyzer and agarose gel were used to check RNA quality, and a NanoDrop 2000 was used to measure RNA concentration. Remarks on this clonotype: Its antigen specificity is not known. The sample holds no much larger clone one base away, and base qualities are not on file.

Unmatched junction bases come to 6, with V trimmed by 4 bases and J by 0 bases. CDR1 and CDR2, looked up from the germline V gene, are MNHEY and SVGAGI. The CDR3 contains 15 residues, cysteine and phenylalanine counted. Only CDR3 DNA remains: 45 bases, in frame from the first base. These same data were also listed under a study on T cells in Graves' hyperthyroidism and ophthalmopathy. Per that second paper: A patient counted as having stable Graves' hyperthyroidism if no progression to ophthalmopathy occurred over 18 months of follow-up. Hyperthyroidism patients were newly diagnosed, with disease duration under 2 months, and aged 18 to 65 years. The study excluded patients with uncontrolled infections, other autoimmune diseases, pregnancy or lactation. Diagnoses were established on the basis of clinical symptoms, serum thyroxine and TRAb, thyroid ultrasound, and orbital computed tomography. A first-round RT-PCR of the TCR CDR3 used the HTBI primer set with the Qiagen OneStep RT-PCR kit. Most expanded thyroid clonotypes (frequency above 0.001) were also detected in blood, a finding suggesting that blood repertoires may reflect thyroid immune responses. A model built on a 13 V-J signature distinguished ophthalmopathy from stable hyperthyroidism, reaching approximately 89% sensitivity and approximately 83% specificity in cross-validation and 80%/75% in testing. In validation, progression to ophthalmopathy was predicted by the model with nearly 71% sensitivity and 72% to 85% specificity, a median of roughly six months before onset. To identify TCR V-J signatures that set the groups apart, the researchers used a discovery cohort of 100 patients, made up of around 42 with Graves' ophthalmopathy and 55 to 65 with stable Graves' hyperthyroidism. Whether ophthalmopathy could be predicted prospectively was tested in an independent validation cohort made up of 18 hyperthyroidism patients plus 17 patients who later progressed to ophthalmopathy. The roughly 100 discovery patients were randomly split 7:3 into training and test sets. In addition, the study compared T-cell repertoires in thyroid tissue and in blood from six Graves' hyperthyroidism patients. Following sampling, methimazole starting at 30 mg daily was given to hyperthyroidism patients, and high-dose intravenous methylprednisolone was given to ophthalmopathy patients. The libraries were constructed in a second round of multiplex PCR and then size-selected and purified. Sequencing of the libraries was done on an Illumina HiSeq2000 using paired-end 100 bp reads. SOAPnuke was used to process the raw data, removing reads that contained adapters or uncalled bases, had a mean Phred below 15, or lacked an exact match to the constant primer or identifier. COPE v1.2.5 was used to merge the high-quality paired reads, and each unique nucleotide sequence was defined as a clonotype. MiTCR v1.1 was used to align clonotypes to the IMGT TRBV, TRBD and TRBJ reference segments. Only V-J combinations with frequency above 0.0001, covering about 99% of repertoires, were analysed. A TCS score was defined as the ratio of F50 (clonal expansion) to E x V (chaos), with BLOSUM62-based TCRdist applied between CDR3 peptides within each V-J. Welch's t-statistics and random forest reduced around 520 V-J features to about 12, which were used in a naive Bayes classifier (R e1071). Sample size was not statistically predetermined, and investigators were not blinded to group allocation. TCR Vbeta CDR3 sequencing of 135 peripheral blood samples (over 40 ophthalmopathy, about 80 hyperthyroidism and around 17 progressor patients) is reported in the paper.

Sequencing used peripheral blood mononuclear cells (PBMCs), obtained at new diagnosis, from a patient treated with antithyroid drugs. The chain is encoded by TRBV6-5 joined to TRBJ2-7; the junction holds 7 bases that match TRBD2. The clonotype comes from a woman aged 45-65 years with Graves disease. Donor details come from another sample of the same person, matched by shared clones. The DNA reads TGTGCCAGCAGTTCCACTAGCGTCGTCTCCTACGAGCAGTACTTC. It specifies CASSSTSVVSYEQYF.